A single sample gave rise to the 22 T cell receptor beta chains below, sequenced in a study of cytomegalovirus exposure and HLA in healthy donors. The PCR had 60 Vbeta and 13 Jbeta primers. Profiled with immunoSEQ multiplex PCR; TCRdb holds only in-frame clones, not every one. The sample lists 100,000 to 150,000 clones, over 65% occurring once. The source material was PBMCs. The receptors derive from a man aged 25 to 40 in good health and CMV-seropositive.

This clone was recorded a few times. The CDR3 loop is CASSELFEQYF. The CDR3 nucleotides are TGTGCCAGCAGTGAACTCTTCGAGCAGTACTTC. The rearrangement joins TRBV6-1 to TRBJ2-7; no firm D call. The CDR3 runs 11 residues. V lost 2 bases to trimming and J lost 6 bases, with 5 bases between them. The V gene's germline CDR1 is MNHNS and CDR2 SASEGT.

This clone was observed a single time. This chain connects TRBV28 to TRBJ2-6, with a possible D match to TRBD1 (6 bases). Germline CDR1 MDHEN, CDR2 SYDVKM. Trimming took 4 bases from V and 4 from J, leaving 14 bases between them. The CDR3 is 16 residues long. In nucleotides, the CDR3 is TGTGCCAGCAGTTCCTACAGGGCGGTAGGGGCCAACGTCCTGACTTTC. Encoded protein: CASSSYRAVGANVLTF.

The V gene is TRBV6-1, the J gene TRBJ1-1; TRBD1 matches at 8 bases. Germline CDR1 and CDR2: MNHNS and SASEGT. This CDR3 is built from 16 residues. V was clipped by 0 bases and J by 10 bases; unmatched bases: 13. The CDR3, as DNA: TGTGCCAGCAGTGAAGCGGGGGGAACAGGGGGGAGGGCAGCTTTCTTT. It specifies CASSEAGGTGGRAAFF.

The chain couples TRBV6-5 to TRBJ1-1, with a weak D call TRBD1 (6 bases). Trimming took 2 bases from V and 1 from J, leaving 14 bases between them. Per the germline V gene, CDR1 is MNHEY and CDR2 is SVGAGI. This CDR3 is built from 16 residues. CDR3 in DNA: TGTGCCAGCAGTTACGGATCAGGGGCAGAGAACACTGAAGCTTTCTTT. This sequence encodes CASSYGSGAENTEAFF.

The rearrangement uses TRBV19 and TRBJ2-7; 13 bases are shared with TRBD2. The CDR3 extends over 17 amino acids. The germline CDR1 and CDR2 sequences are LNHDA and SQIVND (reference sequence). Trimming took 1 base from V and 3 from J; bases not matched to a gene: 6. CDR3 in amino acids: CASSIVGLAGVHYEQYF. Written as DNA, the CDR3 is TGTGCCAGTAGTATAGTAGGACTAGCGGGAGTCCACTACGAGCAGTACTTC.

The chain joins TRBV5-1 to TRBJ2-1; 7 nucleotides line up with TRBD2. This CDR3 is 17 amino acids long. With V trimmed by 2 bases and J by 2 bases, 10 bases remained unmatched. Germline lookup yields CDR1 SGHRS and CDR2 YFSETQ. The CDR3 loop reads CASSFLFGSGAYNEQFF. The CDR3 region has the DNA TGCGCCAGCAGCTTTTTGTTCGGCAGCGGGGCCTACAATGAGCAGTTCTTC.

The chain joins TRBV12-5 to TRBJ2-1; D perhaps matches TRBD1 (6 bases). Germline V CDR1 and CDR2: LGHNT, FRNRAP. The germline V and J ends were trimmed by 7 bases and 6 bases, with 13 bases remaining between them. There are 13 residues in the CDR3. CDR3 region: CASDPGVGNEQFF. In nucleotides, the CDR3 is TGTGCTAGTGATCCAGGGGTAGGCAATGAGCAGTTCTTC.

The rearrangement uses TRBV18 and TRBJ2-7, with D possibly TRBD2 on 6 matching bases. The CDR3 covers 14 residues. CDR1 is KGHSH, CDR2 LQKENI, per germline. V was clipped by 6 bases and J by 1 base, with 13 bases between them. The CDR3 loop is CASSLGTSSYEQYF. CDR3 nucleotide sequence: TGTGCCAGCTCCCTAGGGACTTCATCCTACGAGCAGTACTTC.

V is TRBV29-1 and J is TRBJ1-1; D not resolved. Germline-derived CDR1 and CDR2 are SQVTM and ANQGSEA. CDR3 size: 13 residues. The V gene lost 3 bases and the J gene lost 4 bases, with 12 bases spanning the gap. CDR3 protein: CSVDLRGSTEAFF. For the CDR3, the DNA is TGCAGCGTTGATTTAAGAGGGTCCACTGAAGCTTTCTTT.

This clone was observed a single time. V usage is TRBV21-1 and J usage is TRBJ1-1. TRBV21-1 is flagged as a pseudogene. The CDR3 has 14 amino acids. CDR3 residues: CASSRSSMNTEAFF. Written as DNA, the CDR3 is TGTGCCAGCAGCAGGAGTTCCATGAACACTGAAGCTTTCTTT.

The chain is built from TRBV30 and TRBJ2-2; TRBD2 agrees at 10 bases. The length of the CDR3 is 16 residues. Germline loops: CDR1 GTSNPN, CDR2 SVGIG (reference sequence). With 3 bases clipped from V and 7 bases from J, the junction kept 11 bases outside the gene matches. This CDR3 is CAWSFGLAGAVGELFF. The CDR3 region has the DNA TGTGCCTGGAGCTTCGGGCTAGCGGGAGCGGTCGGGGAGCTGTTTTTT.

This chain connects TRBV11-3 to TRBJ2-1; a possible D gene is TRBD2 (6 bases). The CDR3 contains 14 residues. Germline V lookup: CDR1 SGHNT, CDR2 YENEEA. Trimming stripped 3 bases from V and 13 bases from J, with 19 bases between. In DNA form, the CDR3 reads TGTGCCAGCAGCTTGGCGGGAAGGTTTAAGGAACAGTTCTTC. Protein: CASSLAGRFKEQFF.

This rearrangement joins TRBV5-1 to TRBJ2-3; a weak D match, TRBD1 (6 bases). Per the germline V gene, CDR1 is SGHRS and CDR2 is YFSETQ. The CDR3 loop spans 16 amino acids. Deletions cut 0 bases from V and 3 bases from J, with 14 bases between. CDR3 region: CASSLAQGRGTDTQYF. The DNA for the CDR3 is TGCGCCAGCAGCTTGGCGCAGGGAAGGGGGACAGATACGCAGTATTTT.

The chain employs TRBV5-1 and TRBJ1-6, with 7 bases matching TRBD1. The V gene end was trimmed by 3 bases and the J gene end by 8 bases; junction bases not matched to a gene: 11. Looked up from germline, CDR1 is SGHRS and CDR2 is YFSETQ. The CDR3 consists of 16 residues. The CDR3 DNA follows: TGCGCCAGCAGCTCGGTATACAGGGGCCCGGATTCACCCCTCCACTTT. It codes for CASSSVYRGPDSPLHF.

The chain employs TRBV29-1 and TRBJ1-2, with 7 bases aligning to TRBD1. This CDR3 comprises 12 residues. Germline CDR1 is SQVTM and CDR2 is ANQGSEA. J gave up 4 bases and V 4 bases, and 3 bases lay outside the gene matches. DNA for the CDR3: TGCAGCGTTGCCACAGGGGCCTATGGCTACACCTTC. Translation gives CSVATGAYGYTF.

This clone is labeled as medium-sized. V and J are TRBV15 and TRBJ2-7; 7 bases align to TRBD2. V gave up 6 bases and J gave up 0 bases; unmatched junction bases: 8. Germline V CDR1 and CDR2: LNHNV, YYDKDF (reference sequence). CDR3 length: 15 amino acids. The CDR3 DNA is TGTGCCACCAGGGTGAGCGGGATTCGCTCCTACGAGCAGTACTTC. It is translated as CATRVSGIRSYEQYF.

The chain has TRBV13 and TRBJ2-7, with D possibly being TRBD2 (5 bases). The CDR3 has 14 residues. The V gene's germline CDR1 is PRHDT and CDR2 FYEKMQ (reference sequence). Trimming stripped 2 bases from V and 7 bases from J, with 15 bases between. CDR3 sequence (DNA): TGTGCCAGCAGCTTAAAGGCCCGGGGTAGGGAGCAGTACTTC. Translating gives CASSLKARGREQYF.

The genes are TRBV5-6 and TRBJ1-1; D is uncertain. The V gene's germline CDR1 is SGHDT and CDR2 YYEEEE. Trimming removed 6 bases at V and 1 base at J, with 16 bases between. The CDR3 is made up of 15 amino acids. The CDR3 DNA reads as TGTGCCAGCACCCTTGTCGGGTATACGAACACTGAAGCTTTCTTT. It is translated as CASTLVGYTNTEAFF.

This clone was observed once. The junction departs from the called germline gene at one end, perhaps through a read error. The chain joins TRBV7-9 to TRBJ1-2; the match to TRBD1 covers 9 bases. The germline gives CDR1 SEHNR, CDR2 FQNEAQ (reference sequence). CDR3 length equals 17 residues. CDR3 region: CSSSLPRGGDRETGYTF. CDR3 DNA sequence: TGTTCCAGCAGCCTACCACGGGGGGGGGACAGGGAGACTGGCTACACCTTC.

The chain has TRBV7-9 and TRBJ2-3, with TRBD1 identical over 9 bases. V trimming: 6 bases; J trimming: 1 base; junction bases outside the gene matches: 8. The CDR3 is made up of 16 amino acids. Germline V lookup: CDR1 SEHNR, CDR2 FQNEAQ (reference sequence). CDR3 protein: CASSSDRGSGTDTQYF. The CDR3 DNA sequence: TGTGCCAGCAGTTCTGACAGGGGGTCGGGCACAGATACGCAGTATTTT. Using reference TRBV7-9 and TRBJ2-3 for the parts outside the CDR3, the full variable domain is DTGVSQNPRHKITKRGQNVTFRCDPISEHNRLYWYRQTLGQGPEFLTYFQNEAQLEKSRLLSDRFSAERPKGSFSTLEIQRTEQGDSAMYLCASSSDRGSGTDTQYFGPGTRLTVL.

This clone was recorded a few times. This rearrangement joins TRBV4-2 to TRBJ1-5; no reliable D call. CDR3 length: 15 residues. V was pared by 1 base and J by 0 bases, with 7 bases between. From germline, CDR1 is LGHNA and CDR2 YNFKEQ. The CDR3: CASSQGDYSNQPQHF. The CDR3 coding sequence is TGTGCCAGCAGCCAAGGCGATTATAGCAATCAGCCCCAGCATTTT.

This clone was seen a single time. The chain recombines TRBV9 with TRBJ2-4; 11 nucleotides match TRBD2. Germline-derived CDR1 and CDR2 are SGDLS and YYNGEE. The CDR3 runs 17 residues. V trimming: 4 bases; J trimming: 1 base; junction bases outside the gene matches: 7. The CDR3: CASSPGSGRAAKNIQYF. The DNA of the CDR3 is TGTGCCAGCAGCCCCGGTAGCGGGAGGGCTGCCAAAAACATTCAGTACTTC.